Listed below are T cell receptor beta chains from one sample, sequenced in a study of T cells after yellow fever vaccination. TCRdb itself ran the 5' RACE reads through MiXCR, one entry per CDR3 protein. The data show approximately 120,000 distinct CDR3 sequences, with about 7.4% seen just once and just under 2.5% held by the top ten. The source was CD4+ T cells sorted from PBMCs, collected 9 to 11 days after the first yellow fever vaccination. Receptor source: a man in his late teens or twenties who received the YFV17D yellow fever vaccine. The CDR3 runs from the conserved cysteine through the conserved F or W. The order of the fields is CDR3 protein, CDR3 DNA, V gene, J gene, D gene, clone size. A D gene is named only where the DNA matches it firmly. A clone size is listed for some rows: how often the clone was seen (once, few, many), or a class if it is expanded.

cdr3_aa: CSVETVSTDTQYF; cdr3_nt: TGCAGCGTTGAAACCGTTAGCACAGATACGCAGTATTTT; v_call: TRBV29-1; j_call: TRBJ2-3; d_call: NA; clone_size: many
cdr3_aa: CSATYSMRTDTQYF; cdr3_nt: TGCAGTGCAACTTACTCTATGCGCACAGATACGCAGTATTTT; v_call: TRBV20-1; j_call: TRBJ2-3; d_call: NA; clone_size: many
cdr3_aa: CALSGNNSPLHF; cdr3_nt: TGTGCCTTATCCGGGAACAATTCACCCCTCCACTTT; v_call: TRBV30; j_call: TRBJ1-6; d_call: NA; clone_size: NA
cdr3_aa: CSVESPRTRQAKTGNQPQHF; cdr3_nt: TGCAGCGTTGAATCCCCCCGAACTAGACAGGCCAAGACGGGCAATCAGCCCCAGCATTTT; v_call: TRBV29-1; j_call: TRBJ1-5; d_call: NA; clone_size: many
cdr3_aa: CASSLGTTGIDNSPLHF; cdr3_nt: TGTGCCAGCAGTTTAGGCACGACAGGGATAGATAATTCACCCCTCCACTTT; v_call: TRBV28; j_call: TRBJ1-6; d_call: TRBD1; clone_size: few
cdr3_aa: CASSLEDRRGYEQYF; cdr3_nt: TGTGCCAGCAGCTTGGAGGATAGGCGAGGCTACGAGCAGTACTTC; v_call: TRBV5-5; j_call: TRBJ2-7; d_call: NA; clone_size: many
cdr3_aa: CAISGDHSYNEQFF; cdr3_nt: TGTGCCATCAGTGGGGACCACTCCTACAATGAGCAGTTCTTC; v_call: TRBV10-3; j_call: TRBJ2-1; d_call: NA; clone_size: many
cdr3_aa: CASSLINEQFF; cdr3_nt: TGTGCCAGCAGCTTAATTAATGAGCAGTTCTTC; v_call: TRBV7-9; j_call: TRBJ2-1; d_call: NA; clone_size: many
cdr3_aa: CASSLDSGPSSTDTQYF; cdr3_nt: TGCGCCAGCAGCTTGGATTCCGGCCCTAGCTCGACAGATACGCAGTATTTT; v_call: TRBV5-1; j_call: TRBJ2-3; d_call: NA; clone_size: many
cdr3_aa: CASRSHEKLFF; cdr3_nt: TGTGCCAGCAGATCACATGAAAAACTGTTTTTT; v_call: TRBV6-5; j_call: TRBJ1-4; d_call: NA; clone_size: many
cdr3_aa: CSATPRGTTSGNTIYF; cdr3_nt: TGCAGTGCTACGCCCCGGGGGACTACATCTGGAAACACCATATATTTT; v_call: TRBV20-1; j_call: TRBJ1-3; d_call: NA; clone_size: NA
cdr3_aa: CASSPSGPITDTQYF; cdr3_nt: TGTGCCAGCAGCCCCTCCGGCCCCATCACGGATACGCAGTATTTT; v_call: TRBV7-3; j_call: TRBJ2-3; d_call: NA; clone_size: many
cdr3_aa: CAIQVASGVGGELFF; cdr3_nt: TGTGCCATCCAAGTGGCTAGCGGGGTTGGCGGGGAGCTGTTTTTT; v_call: TRBV10-3; j_call: TRBJ2-2; d_call: TRBD2; clone_size: few
cdr3_aa: CASSYSLAGGRYEQFF; cdr3_nt: TGTGCCAGCAGTTACTCCCTAGCGGGGGGTAGGTATGAGCAGTTCTTC; v_call: TRBV6-2/TRBV6-3; j_call: TRBJ2-1; d_call: TRBD2; clone_size: few
cdr3_aa: CASSRTGGISYEQYF; cdr3_nt: TGTGCCAGCAGCCGTACAGGGGGCATATCCTACGAGCAGTACTTC; v_call: TRBV11-2; j_call: TRBJ2-7; d_call: TRBD1; clone_size: many
cdr3_aa: CASSSYRDGSRTQYF; cdr3_nt: TGTGCCAGCAGCTCCTACCGGGACGGGAGTCGCACCCAGTACTTC; v_call: TRBV5-6; j_call: TRBJ2-5; d_call: NA; clone_size: many
cdr3_aa: CASSLNLREDEKLFF; cdr3_nt: TGTGCCAGCAGCTTAAATCTTCGGGAGGATGAAAAACTGTTTTTT; v_call: TRBV7-9; j_call: TRBJ1-4; d_call: NA; clone_size: many
cdr3_aa: CASSQDSWGPTDTQYF; cdr3_nt: TGCGCCAGCAGCCAAGATTCATGGGGACCCACAGATACGCAGTATTTT; v_call: TRBV4-3; j_call: TRBJ2-3; d_call: NA; clone_size: NA
cdr3_aa: CSAPGQGALGANVLTF; cdr3_nt: TGCAGTGCCCCGGGACAGGGGGCTCTTGGGGCCAACGTCCTGACTTTC; v_call: TRBV20-1; j_call: TRBJ2-6; d_call: TRBD1; clone_size: many
cdr3_aa: CASSFLRNEQFF; cdr3_nt: TGTGCCAGCAGCTTTTTGCGCAATGAGCAGTTCTTC; v_call: TRBV7-2; j_call: TRBJ2-1; d_call: NA; clone_size: many
cdr3_aa: CASSAAGTSGGVGELFF; cdr3_nt: TGCGCCAGCAGCGCAGCCGGGACTAGCGGGGGGGTCGGGGAGCTGTTTTTT; v_call: TRBV4-1; j_call: TRBJ2-2; d_call: TRBD2; clone_size: many
cdr3_aa: CASSLGGRVETQYF; cdr3_nt: TGTGCCAGCAGCTTAGGTGGCAGGGTAGAGACCCAGTACTTC; v_call: TRBV7-2; j_call: TRBJ2-5; d_call: NA; clone_size: many
cdr3_aa: CASSPRQGRYSPLHF; cdr3_nt: TGTGCCAGCTCACCAAGACAGGGTCGGTATTCACCCCTCCACTTT; v_call: TRBV18; j_call: TRBJ1-6; d_call: TRBD1; clone_size: many
cdr3_aa: CASSLLTGYEQYF; cdr3_nt: TGTGCCAGCAGCTTACTGACAGGTTACGAGCAGTACTTC; v_call: TRBV7-3; j_call: TRBJ2-7; d_call: NA; clone_size: many
cdr3_aa: CSVGKGADTQYF; cdr3_nt: TGCAGCGTTGGGAAGGGGGCAGATACGCAGTATTTT; v_call: TRBV29-1; j_call: TRBJ2-3; d_call: NA; clone_size: many
cdr3_aa: CASRAGTGQLNEKLFF; cdr3_nt: TGTGCCAGCAGAGCCGGGACGGGACAGCTAAATGAAAAACTGTTTTTT; v_call: TRBV12-3/TRBV12-4; j_call: TRBJ1-4; d_call: TRBD1; clone_size: many
cdr3_aa: CSADRVSVITEAFF; cdr3_nt: TGCAGTGCCGACAGGGTATCGGTTATCACTGAAGCTTTCTTT; v_call: TRBV20-1; j_call: TRBJ1-1; d_call: TRBD1; clone_size: many
cdr3_aa: CASSLERGSTDTQYF; cdr3_nt: TGCGCCAGCAGCTTAGAACGGGGGAGCACAGATACGCAGTATTTT; v_call: TRBV5-1; j_call: TRBJ2-3; d_call: NA; clone_size: many
cdr3_aa: CASTGGRAGTTEAFF; cdr3_nt: TGTGCCAGCACCGGGGGAAGGGCGGGTACCACTGAAGCTTTCTTT; v_call: TRBV7-2; j_call: TRBJ1-1; d_call: NA; clone_size: NA
cdr3_aa: CASSLFPRGNYNEQFF; cdr3_nt: TGCGCCAGCAGCTTGTTCCCCCGGGGGAACTACAATGAGCAGTTCTTC; v_call: TRBV5-1; j_call: TRBJ2-1; d_call: NA; clone_size: many
cdr3_aa: CASSVQGVDGYTF; cdr3_nt: TGTGCCAGCAGCGTCCAGGGTGTGGATGGCTACACCTTC; v_call: TRBV9; j_call: TRBJ1-2; d_call: NA; clone_size: many
cdr3_aa: CASRHRGSNQPQHF; cdr3_nt: TGTGCCAGCAGACACAGGGGTTCCAATCAGCCCCAGCATTTT; v_call: TRBV12-3/TRBV12-4; j_call: TRBJ1-5; d_call: TRBD1; clone_size: many
cdr3_aa: CASKDGSQETQYF; cdr3_nt: TGTGCCAGTAAGGACGGGTCACAAGAGACCCAGTACTTC; v_call: TRBV19; j_call: TRBJ2-5; d_call: NA; clone_size: NA
cdr3_aa: CSASQPAGNEKLFF; cdr3_nt: TGCAGTGCTTCACAGCCCGCGGGTAATGAAAAACTGTTTTTT; v_call: TRBV20-1; j_call: TRBJ1-4; d_call: NA; clone_size: many
cdr3_aa: CASSPRWDQPQHF; cdr3_nt: TGTGCCAGCAGCCCTCGGTGGGATCAGCCCCAGCATTTT; v_call: TRBV7-9; j_call: TRBJ1-5; d_call: NA; clone_size: many
cdr3_aa: CASSSRLAGSNEQFF; cdr3_nt: TGTGCCAGCAGCTCCAGACTAGCGGGGTCTAATGAGCAGTTCTTC; v_call: TRBV11-2; j_call: TRBJ2-1; d_call: TRBD2; clone_size: NA
cdr3_aa: CASAGPDNEQFF; cdr3_nt: TGTGCCAGCGCCGGGCCCGACAATGAGCAGTTCTTC; v_call: TRBV21-1; j_call: TRBJ2-1; d_call: NA; clone_size: many
cdr3_aa: CSARFDRNQPQHF; cdr3_nt: TGCAGTGCTAGGTTTGACCGAAATCAGCCCCAGCATTTT; v_call: TRBV20-1; j_call: TRBJ1-5; d_call: NA; clone_size: few
cdr3_aa: CASRDGGGGGYGYTF; cdr3_nt: TGTGCCAGCAGGGATGGAGGGGGTGGAGGCTATGGCTACACCTTC; v_call: TRBV6-1; j_call: TRBJ1-2; d_call: NA; clone_size: many
cdr3_aa: CASRRTGSTDTQYF; cdr3_nt: TGTGCCAGCAGAAGGACAGGAAGCACAGATACGCAGTATTTT; v_call: TRBV6-1; j_call: TRBJ2-3; d_call: TRBD1; clone_size: many
cdr3_aa: CASSLVLGDGVNTEAFF; cdr3_nt: TGTGCCAGCAGTTTAGTGCTGGGGGATGGGGTGAACACTGAAGCTTTCTTT; v_call: TRBV12-3/TRBV12-4; j_call: TRBJ1-1; d_call: NA; clone_size: many
cdr3_aa: CASSLLPGGYRAHTGELFF; cdr3_nt: TGTGCCAGCAGTTTATTGCCTGGGGGGTACAGGGCACACACCGGGGAGCTGTTTTTT; v_call: TRBV28; j_call: TRBJ2-2; d_call: NA; clone_size: many
cdr3_aa: CASSQLLGQSVGELFF; cdr3_nt: TGTGCCAGCAGCCAATTGCTAGGACAGTCCGTCGGGGAGCTGTTTTTT; v_call: TRBV3-1; j_call: TRBJ2-2; d_call: NA; clone_size: many
cdr3_aa: CSAAPFAGVSSYEQYF; cdr3_nt: TGCAGTGCTGCACCCTTTGCGGGGGTAAGCTCCTACGAGCAGTACTTC; v_call: TRBV20-1; j_call: TRBJ2-7; d_call: TRBD2; clone_size: many
cdr3_aa: CASSLRQGSTYNEQFF; cdr3_nt: TGTGCCAGCAGCTTAAGACAGGGCAGCACCTACAATGAGCAGTTCTTC; v_call: TRBV5-4; j_call: TRBJ2-1; d_call: TRBD1; clone_size: many
cdr3_aa: CASTSQGQGNTGELFF; cdr3_nt: TGCGCCAGCACATCCCAAGGACAGGGGAACACCGGGGAGCTGTTTTTT; v_call: TRBV5-1; j_call: TRBJ2-2; d_call: TRBD1; clone_size: many
cdr3_aa: CASSFAGQGQGHGYTF; cdr3_nt: TGTGCCAGCAGTTTCGCCGGACAAGGACAGGGCCATGGCTACACCTTC; v_call: TRBV28; j_call: TRBJ1-2; d_call: TRBD1; clone_size: many
cdr3_aa: CAMGRAVGNQPQHF; cdr3_nt: TGTGCCATGGGAAGGGCCGTCGGCAATCAGCCCCAGCATTTT; v_call: TRBV5-4; j_call: TRBJ1-5; d_call: NA; clone_size: NA
cdr3_aa: CASSLRGGFETQYF; cdr3_nt: TGTGCCAGCAGCTTGCGGGGGGGGTTTGAGACCCAGTACTTC; v_call: TRBV5-4; j_call: TRBJ2-5; d_call: TRBD2; clone_size: NA
cdr3_aa: CASSEGGSWGAQETQYF; cdr3_nt: TGTGCCAGCAGTGAAGGGGGTTCTTGGGGAGCCCAAGAGACCCAGTACTTC; v_call: TRBV2; j_call: TRBJ2-5; d_call: NA; clone_size: many
cdr3_aa: CASSDRAGGYNEQFF; cdr3_nt: TGCGCCAGCAGCGACCGTGCGGGGGGGTATAATGAGCAGTTCTTC; v_call: TRBV5-1; j_call: TRBJ2-1; d_call: TRBD2; clone_size: many
cdr3_aa: CASRAGQGANYGYTF; cdr3_nt: TGTGCCAGCAGAGCGGGACAGGGAGCTAACTATGGCTACACCTTC; v_call: TRBV6-2/TRBV6-3; j_call: TRBJ1-2; d_call: TRBD1; clone_size: many
cdr3_aa: CASSSRGLAGENTGELFF; cdr3_nt: TGTGCCAGCAGCAGCAGAGGACTAGCGGGGGAGAACACCGGGGAGCTGTTTTTT; v_call: TRBV5-4; j_call: TRBJ2-2; d_call: TRBD2; clone_size: few